Following are 7 T cell receptor beta chains from one sample sequenced in a study of blood T cell repertoires in COVID-19. Using immunoSEQ multiplex PCR, the repertoire was profiled, and TCRdb retains in-frame clones only, with some absent. This table holds fewer than 300,000 clones, approximately 82% found once. The sample taken for sequencing was peripheral blood. The source of these receptors is a woman aged 18 to 35 with acute or convalescent COVID-19.

This clone was detected a few times. The chain uses TRBV18 and TRBJ1-5; no reliable D call. CDR3 length equals 14 residues. In germline, CDR1 is KGHSH, CDR2 LQKENI. V was trimmed by 2 bases and J by 0 bases, leaving 5 bases between them. Written as DNA, the CDR3 is TGTGCCAGCTCACCAATGAGTAGCAATCAGCCCCAGCATTTT. This translates into CASSPMSSNQPQHF.

This clone was seen only a few times. The chain recombines TRBV6-5 with TRBJ1-1, with D hard to call. Germline loops: CDR1 MNHEY, CDR2 SVGAGI. V gave up 2 bases and J gave up 4 bases, with 8 bases separating them. The length of the CDR3 is 13 residues. Written as DNA, the CDR3 is TGTGCCAGCAGTTACGGGCAGGCCACTGAAGCTTTCTTT. Protein sequence: CASSYGQATEAFF.

The chain links TRBV5-6 to TRBJ1-2; a possible D gene is TRBD1 (5 bases). The ends were cut back, 3 bases at V and 3 bases at J, with 12 bases in the middle. CDR1 and CDR2 (germline): SGHDT, YYEEEE. The CDR3 covers 14 residues. The CDR3 nucleotides are TGTGCCAGCAGCTCGAGTACAGGCTACTATGGCTACACCTTC. Amino acid sequence: CASSSSTGYYGYTF.

The chain is built from TRBV12-3 or TRBV12-4 and TRBJ2-5; possible D gene TRBD2, 5 bases. V was pared by 11 bases and J by 2 bases, with 12 bases between. The length of the CDR3 is 12 residues. Here the CDR3 reads CAHKRKQETQYF. CDR3 nucleotide sequence: TGTGCCCACAAGCGGAAGCAAGAGACCCAGTACTTC.

This sequence joins TRBV20-1 and TRBJ2-7; 8 nucleotides line up with TRBD2. The CDR3 is made up of 11 amino acids. Germline V CDR1 and CDR2: DFQATT, SNEGSKA (reference sequence). Trimming removed 3 bases from V and 7 bases from J; junction bases left unmatched: 2. The CDR3 DNA is TGCAGTGCTAGCGGGAGGGGTGAGCAGTACTTC. Translating gives CSASGRGEQYF.

The V and J genes are TRBV7-2 and TRBJ2-1; 12 positions agree with TRBD2. There are 17 residues in the CDR3. After removal of 4 bases from V and 5 bases from J, the junction contained 9 bases not matched to a gene. Per germline, CDR1 SGHTA and CDR2 FQGNSA. This CDR3 reads CASSSIRLAGVNNEQFF. The CDR3 DNA sequence: TGTGCCAGCAGCTCGATCCGACTAGCGGGAGTCAACAATGAGCAGTTCTTC.

The chain carries TRBV10-3 and TRBJ2-1; 11 bases match TRBD2. CDR1 and CDR2 from the germline V gene are ENHRY and SYGVKD. Trimming cost V 6 bases and J 4 bases; bases outside gene matches: 5. This CDR3 has 15 amino acids. The CDR3 DNA follows: TGTGCCATCAGAGGGACTAGCGGTAAATACAATGAGCAGTTCTTC. Translated, it gives CAIRGTSGKYNEQFF.